Below, 3 T cell receptor beta chains from the same sample are listed, as sequenced in a study of CD8 T cells in ankylosing spondylitis. Study-wide findings and caveats: It appeared that ankylosing spondylitis blood was characterized by a TCR beta motif of several highly homologous variants.

The antigens these receptors bind are not known. Using its own MiXCR run on the 5' RACE reads, TCRdb lists one record per CDR3 protein. The repertoire holds fewer than 500,000 distinct CDR3 sequences, 25% to 30% seen once, with roughly 0.8% in the top ten. Sequencing input: blood, either unsorted or a sorted T cell fraction (not recorded which). Receptors originate from a male donor with ankylosing spondylitis.

The V call is TRBV7-2, the J call TRBJ1-2, with 9 positions matching TRBD1. The CDR3 length is 17 residues. From germline, CDR1 is SGHTA and CDR2 FQGNSA. V gave up 1 base and J gave up 4 bases; unmatched junction bases: 10. CDR3 loop: CASSLVRGQGDIYGYTF. The CDR3 DNA reads as TGTGCCAGCAGCTTAGTAAGGGGACAGGGAGATATCTATGGCTACACCTTC.

The V and J genes are TRBV19 and TRBJ1-1; the D gene is possibly TRBD1 (6 bases). The germline CDR1 and CDR2 sequences are LNHDA and SQIVND (reference sequence). Trimming stripped 6 bases from V and 4 bases from J, with 15 bases between. This CDR3 comprises 14 residues. The CDR3 DNA reads as TGTGCCAGTAGCACCCAGGGGTTCGGCACTGAAGCTTTCTTT. Translated: CASSTQGFGTEAFF.

This clonotype showed up just a few times. This rearrangement joins TRBV7-2 to TRBJ2-7; 11 nucleotides match TRBD2. After removal of 5 bases from V and 1 base from J, the junction contained 4 bases not matched to a gene. The length of the CDR3 is 15 residues. Germline V gene lookup returns CDR1 SGHTA and CDR2 FQGNSA. DNA of the CDR3: TGTGCCAGCAGCCTGAGACTAGCGGGGTCCTACGAGCAGTACTTC. Amino acid sequence: CASSLRLAGSYEQYF.